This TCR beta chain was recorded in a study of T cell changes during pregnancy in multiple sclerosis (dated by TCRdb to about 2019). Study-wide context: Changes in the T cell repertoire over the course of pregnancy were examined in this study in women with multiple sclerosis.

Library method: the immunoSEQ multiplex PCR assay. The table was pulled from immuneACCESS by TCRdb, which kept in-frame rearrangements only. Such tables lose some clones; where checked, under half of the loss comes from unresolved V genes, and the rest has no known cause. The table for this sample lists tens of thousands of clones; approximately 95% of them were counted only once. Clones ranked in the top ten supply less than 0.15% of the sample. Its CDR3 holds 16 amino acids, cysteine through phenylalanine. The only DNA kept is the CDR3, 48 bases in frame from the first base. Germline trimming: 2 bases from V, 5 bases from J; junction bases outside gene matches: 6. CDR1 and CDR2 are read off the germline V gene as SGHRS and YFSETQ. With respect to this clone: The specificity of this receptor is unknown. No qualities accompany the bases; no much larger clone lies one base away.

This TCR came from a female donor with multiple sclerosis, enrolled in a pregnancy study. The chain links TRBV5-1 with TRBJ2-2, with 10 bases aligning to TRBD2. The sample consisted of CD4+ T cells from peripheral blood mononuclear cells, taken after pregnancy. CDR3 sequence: CASSLLAGGGTGELFF. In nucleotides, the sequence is TGCGCCAGCAGCTTATTAGCGGGAGGAGGTACCGGGGAGCTGTTTTTT.